The TCR beta chain described here comes from a study of OX40 agonist ivuxolimab in advanced cancers. Study-wide background: In this cohort, patients received ivuxolimab, an agonistic anti-OX40 (CD134) antibody. Patients were treated with intravenous ivuxolimab, dosed at 0.01 to 10 mg/kg and infused every 2 weeks. Partial responses were achieved by three patients, of whom one had hepatocellular carcinoma and two had cutaneous melanoma. General study points: At doses 0.1 to 3.0 mg/kg, CD4+ and CD8+ clones expanded.

Some clones are missing from TCRdb's copy, which holds only in-frame ones; the method was immunoSEQ multiplex PCR. The sample consists of about 7,000 clones, about 70% of them appearing once. Germline CDR1 SNHLY, CDR2 FYNNEI. There are 14 residues in the CDR3. Trimming took 2 bases from V and 1 from J, leaving 8 bases between them. Of note for this clone: The antigen is undetermined.

The chain couples TRBV2 to TRBJ1-1; no reliable D call. Sequences were derived from CD4+ or CD8+ T cells sorted from blood, sampled in a trial of the OX40 agonist ivuxolimab. The sequence came from an adult with an advanced solid tumor such as melanoma, head and neck, liver or kidney cancer. CDR3 nucleotides: TGTGCCAGCAGTGAACTGAGATCGAACACTGAAGCTTTCTTT. Translated: CASSELRSNTEAFF.